The 20 T cell receptor beta chains below all came from one sample that was sequenced in a study of STAT5B mutations in CD4+ large granular lymphocyte leukemia (dated by TCRdb to 2021 to 2024). The library was produced with the immunoSEQ multiplex PCR assay. TCRdb took this table from immuneACCESS and kept in-frame rearrangements with V and J called. Such tables lack part of the clones; where checked against another copy, unresolved V genes explain under half of the gap, and the rest is unexplained. This sample gives tens of thousands of clones in total; about 82% of them show up just once. The ten biggest clones cover roughly 1.2% of the sample. Material for sequencing was CD4+ T cells from blood buffy coats. The source is a human donor in good health.

The gene calls are TRBV5-4 and TRBJ2-1; no clear D gene. The V gene's germline CDR1 is SGHNT and CDR2 YYREEE (reference sequence). This CDR3 region has 14 residues. V lost 1 base and J 0 bases, leaving 5 bases between the germline ends. CDR3 coding DNA: TGTGCCAGCAGCTTGCTCAGCTCCTACAATGAGCAGTTCTTC. This codes for CASSLLSSYNEQFF.

Comment on this clone: A read error may produce the germline difference seen at one junction end. The V and J genes are TRBV7-7 and TRBJ2-6; D possibly corresponds to TRBD1 (5 bases). The CDR3 contains 14 residues. Per the germline V gene, CDR1 is SSHAT and CDR2 is FNYEAQ (reference sequence). The CDR3 DNA is TGTGCTAGCAGCCCTGGGGCGGGGGCCAACGTCCTGACTTTC. Translated, it gives CASSPGAGANVLTF.

This clone was seen just once. The chain has TRBV19 and TRBJ1-4; TRBD1 aligns across 9 bases. Losses at the gene ends were 6 bases for V and 6 bases for J; bases not matched to a gene: 5. The length of the CDR3 is 14 residues. The germline gives CDR1 LNHDA, CDR2 SQIVND (reference sequence). This CDR3 is CASSTGGADEKLFF. The CDR3 DNA follows: TGTGCCAGTAGCACAGGGGGCGCAGATGAAAAACTGTTTTTT. The whole variable domain, filled in from reference TRBV19 and TRBJ1-4, reads DGGITQSPKYLFRKEGQNVTLSCEQNLNHDAMYWYRQDPGQGLRLIYYSQIVNDFQKGDIAEGYSVSREKKESFPLTVTSAQKNPTAFYLCASSTGGADEKLFFGSGTQLSVL.

V is TRBV10-3 and J is TRBJ2-1; 7 nucleotides match TRBD2. The length of the CDR3 is 16 residues. CDR1 is ENHRY, CDR2 SYGVKD, per germline. J gave up 0 bases and V 6 bases, and 8 bases lay outside the gene matches. The CDR3 nucleotides read TGTGCCATCAGAGCGGTAACGGGGGGCTCCTACAATGAGCAGTTCTTC. Translated, it gives CAIRAVTGGSYNEQFF.

The gene calls are TRBV18 and TRBJ2-7; D is perhaps TRBD1 (6 bases). The V and J ends lost 4 bases and 5 bases respectively, with 15 bases between them. Germline lookup yields CDR1 KGHSH and CDR2 LQKENI. The CDR3 is made up of 14 amino acids. The CDR3 nucleotides read TGTGCCAGCTCACTTCAGGGGACGGAAAACGAGCAGTACTTC. As protein: CASSLQGTENEQYF.

This clone was seen only a few times. The chain links TRBV19 to TRBJ1-1, with a possible D match to TRBD1 (5 bases). CDR3 length: 14 residues. The V end was cut by 5 bases, the J end by 6 bases, with 16 bases between. The germline V gene has CDR1 LNHDA and CDR2 SQIVND (reference sequence). CDR3 nucleotide sequence: TGTGCCAGTAGTTTGGGGGTCGGTGGGTCTGAAGCTTTCTTT. As protein: CASSLGVGGSEAFF.

This sequence joins TRBV13 and TRBJ2-7; D remains unclear. CDR1 is PRHDT, CDR2 FYEKMQ, per germline (reference sequence). V was trimmed by 3 bases and J by 1 base, leaving 4 bases between them. This CDR3 contains 12 residues. The CDR3 region has the DNA TGTGCCAGCAGCTTCCGGTCCTACGAGCAGTACTTC. It encodes CASSFRSYEQYF.

The rearrangement links TRBV7-3 to TRBJ2-1; D ambiguous. There are 13 residues in the CDR3. Germline V gene data show CDR1 as SGHTA and CDR2 as FQGTGA. Trimming took off 4 bases at V and 4 bases at J, with 8 bases between the two ends. CDR3 in DNA: TGTGCCAGCAGCTCTGTTACGTACAATGAGCAGTTCTTC. The encoded protein is CASSSVTYNEQFF.

In DNA, the CDR3 is TGTGCCAGCAGCTACGGACAGGGGGCTACCTACGAGCAGTACTTC. Translating it yields CASSYGQGATYEQYF. This chain links TRBV9 with TRBJ2-7, with 11 bases matching TRBD1. Per germline, CDR1 SGDLS and CDR2 YYNGEE. V was pared by 4 bases and J by 2 bases, with 5 bases of the junction left unmatched. The CDR3 is made up of 15 amino acids.

CDR3 DNA: TGCAGCGTTGGAGGGGCCCGTAATGGGAATGAGCAGTTCTTC. The encoded protein is CSVGGARNGNEQFF. The chain combines TRBV29-1 with TRBJ2-1; D possibly uses TRBD1 or TRBD2 (5 bases each). CDR1 and CDR2 (germline): SQVTM, ANQGSEA. Trimming stripped 4 bases from V and 7 bases from J, with 17 bases between. This CDR3 region has 14 residues.

V and J are TRBV19 and TRBJ2-1; D might be TRBD1 (6 bases). The CDR3 extends over 14 amino acids. Deletions cut 5 bases from V and 3 bases from J, with 11 bases between. Germline-derived CDR1 and CDR2 are LNHDA and SQIVND (reference sequence). This CDR3 is CASSERGNYNEQFF. DNA of the CDR3: TGTGCCAGTAGTGAGAGGGGGAACTACAATGAGCAGTTCTTC.

The chain carries TRBV29-1 and TRBJ2-5; D might be TRBD1 (5 bases). From germline, CDR1 is SQVTM and CDR2 ANQGSEA. CDR3 size: 13 residues. V was cut by 4 bases and J by 5 bases, with 14 bases left in between. This CDR3 reads CSVAIRGRETQYF. The CDR3 nucleotides are TGCAGCGTTGCTATAAGGGGTAGGGAGACCCAGTACTTC.

This clone occurred once. The V call is TRBV6-1, the J call TRBJ2-7; 8 bases are shared with TRBD1. The CDR3 covers 15 residues. Germline V gene data show CDR1 as MNHNS and CDR2 as SASEGT. V lost 4 bases, J lost 2 bases, and 7 bases stayed unmatched. In DNA form, the CDR3 reads TGTGCCAGCAGTGGCTCCTTACAGGGGGCCTACGAGCAGTACTTC. Translation: CASSGSLQGAYEQYF.

The J gene is TRBJ2-7, the V gene TRBV5-6; possibly TRBD1 for D (5 bases). This CDR3 region has 13 residues. Trimming took off 6 bases at V and 2 bases at J, with 12 bases between the two ends. CDR1 and CDR2 from the germline V gene are SGHDT and YYEEEE. This CDR3 is CASTLDTPYEQYF. The CDR3 nucleotides are TGTGCCAGCACCCTGGACACCCCCTACGAGCAGTACTTC.

The V call is TRBV11-3, the J call TRBJ2-7; 14 nucleotides align to TRBD2. The length of the CDR3 is 16 residues. CDR1 and CDR2 (germline): SGHNT, YENEEA. V dropped 5 bases and J dropped 6; count of bases not matched to a gene: 9. CDR3 coding DNA: TGTGCCAGCAGCGCCCAGGGACTAGCGGGAGTATCCGAGCAGTACTTC. It is translated as CASSAQGLAGVSEQYF.

This chain links TRBV19 with TRBJ2-3; the D gene could be TRBD1 or TRBD2 (6 bases each). Trimming left V 6 bases short and J 0 bases short, with 16 bases between. CDR1 is LNHDA and CDR2 is SQIVND in the germline V gene (reference sequence). The CDR3 extends over 16 amino acids. The CDR3 loop reads CASRATGGGSTDTQYF. The DNA of the CDR3 is TGTGCCAGTAGGGCGACCGGGGGCGGAAGCACAGATACGCAGTATTTT.

V is TRBV13 and J is TRBJ1-2; no definite D call. The CDR3 loop spans 14 amino acids. Germline assignment: CDR1 PRHDT and CDR2 FYEKMQ (reference sequence). Between the trimmed V and J ends, which lost 1 base and 2 bases, there was a span of 8 bases. CDR3 nucleotide sequence: TGTGCCAGCAGCTTAGCCGGAGGGAACTATGGCTACACCTTC. Translating gives CASSLAGGNYGYTF.

The chain recombines TRBV5-4 with TRBJ2-7; D is unclear. Trimming left V 1 base short and J 3 bases short, with 5 bases between. The CDR3 runs 12 residues. Per germline, CDR1 SGHNT and CDR2 YYREEE (reference sequence). The CDR3 sequence: CASSLPGYEQYF. In DNA, the CDR3 is TGTGCCAGCAGCTTGCCCGGCTACGAGCAGTACTTC.

The V and J genes are TRBV28 and TRBJ1-5; D unresolved. CDR1 is MDHEN, CDR2 SYDVKM, per germline. Trimming pared 8 bases from V and 6 bases from J, leaving 8 bases between. The CDR3 runs 11 residues. CDR3 DNA: TGTGCCAGCGATCGGGGTCAGCCCCAGCATTTT. This translates into CASDRGQPQHF. The variable domain in full, completed from reference TRBV28 and TRBJ1-5, reads DVKVTQSSRYLVKRTGEKVFLECVQDMDHENMFWYRQDPGLGLRLIYFSYDVKMKEKGDIPEGYSVSREKKERFSLILESASTNQTSMYLCASDRGQPQHFGDGTRLSIL.

The rearrangement uses TRBV5-1 and TRBJ2-5; the D is unclear. Germline assignment: CDR1 SGHRS and CDR2 YFSETQ. The CDR3 consists of 13 residues. V lost 2 bases to trimming and J lost 2 bases, with 7 bases between them. The CDR3 protein is CASSFLQQETQYF. CDR3 bases: TGCGCCAGCAGCTTCCTACAGCAAGAGACCCAGTACTTC.